The 30 T cell receptor beta chains reported below all come from one sample, sequenced in a study of vaccination effects on CD4 cells after COVID-19. In the ViraFEST assay, antigen-specific CD4+ clonotypes were identified by expansion after peptide-pool stimulation. CD4+ T cells were isolated after nine to ten days of culture. PCR-confirmed SARS-CoV-2 infection occurred in the person between March and December 2020. The antigens for these receptors are not known. Profiling relied on immunoSEQ multiplex PCR, and the TCRdb table lists in-frame clones only, not all of them. The table lists approximately 19,000 clones, around 74% of them singletons, with about 39% in the top ten. Here the sequenced sample was CD4+ T cells from PBMCs cultured with a peptide pool, taken before COVID-19 vaccination. Source of these receptors: a human donor who had a prior SARS-CoV-2 infection.

This clone was recorded once. The CDR3, as DNA: TGTGCCAGCAGTTTAAGAGGTCAGGGGGCAAATGAGCAGTTCTTC. Its translation is CASSLRGQGANEQFF. The chain is built from TRBV27 and TRBJ2-1, with 8 bases fitting TRBD1. Germline CDR1 and CDR2: MNHEY and SMNVEV (reference sequence). The junction had 7 bases not matched to a gene; V was cut back by 2 bases and J by 7 bases. This CDR3 is built from 15 residues.

The CDR3 bases are TGTGCCACCAGCAGCGGCGAGACAGTCACAGATACGCAGTATTTT. Its protein product is CATSSGETVTDTQYF. This chain links TRBV15 with TRBJ2-3; tentative D call: TRBD1 (5 bases). Trimming removed 3 bases at V and 2 bases at J, with 12 bases between. The CDR3 has 15 residues. The germline V gene has CDR1 LNHNV and CDR2 YYDKDF (reference sequence).

The chain links TRBV11-3 to TRBJ1-2; D is unresolved. Germline lookup yields CDR1 SGHNT and CDR2 YENEEA. Trimming cost V 2 bases and J 9 bases, with 10 bases left between them. The CDR3 has 12 residues. For the CDR3, the DNA is TGTGCCAGCAGCTTATCCGGTTATAGCTACACCTTC. Encoded protein: CASSLSGYSYTF.

The chain has TRBV5-6 and TRBJ1-6; D might be TRBD1 (5 bases). The CDR3 is 14 residues long. Germline lookup yields CDR1 SGHDT and CDR2 YYEEEE. V lost 2 bases, J lost 6 bases, and 9 bases lay in between. CDR3 sequence (DNA): TGTGCCAGCAGCTTCACGGGGGGTAATTCACCCCTCCACTTT. Translation gives CASSFTGGNSPLHF.

J is TRBJ2-7 and V is TRBV5-1, with 7 nucleotides matching TRBD1. This CDR3 has 14 amino acids. The ends lost 0 bases at V and 4 bases at J; junction bases unmatched: 4. Germline V gene data show CDR1 as SGHRS and CDR2 as YFSETQ. The DNA for the CDR3 is TGCGCCAGCAGCTTGGAACAGGGGTTTTACGAGCAGTACTTC. This gives the protein CASSLEQGFYEQYF. Supplemented by reference TRBV5-1 and TRBJ2-7, the full variable domain reads KAGVTQTPRYLIKTRGQQVTLSCSPISGHRSVSWYQQTPGQGLQFLFEYFSETQRNKGNFPGRFSGRQFSNSRSEMNVSTLELGDSALYLCASSLEQGFYEQYFGPGTRLTVT.

The chain uses TRBV2 and TRBJ2-3; 8 nucleotides match TRBD1. The CDR3 is 14 amino acids. Germline loops: CDR1 SNHLY, CDR2 FYNNEI. V shed 3 bases and J 1 base; nucleotides not matched to a gene: 0. The CDR3 nucleotides read TGTGCCAGCAGTGACAGGGGGCGCACAGATACGCAGTATTTT. Protein product: CASSDRGRTDTQYF.

A single count supports this clone. This chain joins TRBV6-1 and TRBJ1-2; TRBD1 might be the D (6 bases). CDR3 length: 12 amino acids. V lost 5 bases to trimming and J lost 8 bases, with 12 bases between them. Germline V gene sequence: CDR1 MNHNS, CDR2 SASEGT. CDR3 nucleotides: TGTGCCAGCAGTCGTTACAGGGAAGGCTACACCTTC. This translates into CASSRYREGYTF.

This clone was counted only a few times. J is TRBJ2-1 and V is TRBV18; maybe TRBD1 (6 bases). The germline V gene has CDR1 KGHSH and CDR2 LQKENI. CDR3 size: 14 residues. Trimming cost V 0 bases and J 10 bases, with 13 bases left between them. The CDR3 here is CASSPPSLGTEQFF. The CDR3 DNA reads as TGTGCCAGCTCACCACCGAGTCTCGGGACAGAGCAGTTCTTC. Full variable domain (rest looked up from reference TRBV18 and TRBJ2-1): NAGVMQNPRHLVRRRGQEARLRCSPMKGHSHVYWYRQLPEEGLKFMVYLQKENIIDESGMPKERFSAEFPKEGPSILRIQQVVRGDSAAYFCASSPPSLGTEQFFGPGTRLTVL.

This clone showed up just once. The chain links TRBV24-1 to TRBJ1-2; D not certain. Trimming cost V 1 base and J 7 bases, with 12 bases left between them. Per germline, CDR1 KGHDR and CDR2 SFDVKD. This CDR3 is 14 amino acids long. The CDR3 nucleotides read TGTGCCACCAGTGATTTCTCGGGGTCCCGTGGCTACACCTTC. Its protein product is CATSDFSGSRGYTF.

By its share, this clone is medium-sized. CDR3 coding DNA: TGCGCCAGCAGCTCAACTGTCCCTTCACTAGGCGTGCCCGGGGAGCTGTTTTTT. Protein: CASSSTVPSLGVPGELFF. The chain uses TRBV5-1 and TRBJ2-2; possibly TRBD2 for D (5 bases). This CDR3 is 18 amino acids long. The germline V gene has CDR1 SGHRS and CDR2 YFSETQ. The V gene lost 3 bases and the J gene lost 6 bases, with 24 bases spanning the gap.

The chain joins TRBV6-1 to TRBJ2-2; 7 bases are shared with TRBD2. This CDR3 contains 16 residues. J lost 6 bases, V lost 2 bases, and 9 bases had no gene match. The germline gives CDR1 MNHNS, CDR2 SASEGT. For the CDR3, the DNA is TGTGCCAGCAGTGAACAGGCAGGGAGGGTCGCCGGGGAGCTGTTTTTT. Translated, it gives CASSEQAGRVAGELFF.

The chain carries TRBV19 and TRBJ2-1; 13 bases fit TRBD2. Germline CDR1 LNHDA, CDR2 SQIVND (reference sequence). Losses at the gene ends were 4 bases for V and 1 base for J; bases not matched to a gene: 10. This CDR3 spans 19 amino acids. The CDR3: CASSNPPGLAGNSYNEQFF. The CDR3 DNA is TGTGCCAGTAGTAACCCCCCGGGACTAGCGGGAAATTCCTACAATGAGCAGTTCTTC.

V and J are TRBV28 and TRBJ2-3; tentative D call: TRBD1 (5 bases). The CDR3 has 17 amino acids. With 2 bases removed from V and 0 bases from J, the gap between germline ends came to 15 bases. Germline V gives CDR1 MDHEN, CDR2 SYDVKM. The CDR3 here is CASSLGFSRQSTDTQYF. The CDR3 DNA reads as TGTGCCAGCAGTTTAGGTTTTTCGAGACAGAGCACAGATACGCAGTATTTT. Drawing the rest from reference TRBV28 and TRBJ2-3, the complete variable domain is DVKVTQSSRYLVKRTGEKVFLECVQDMDHENMFWYRQDPGLGLRLIYFSYDVKMKEKGDIPEGYSVSREKKERFSLILESASTNQTSMYLCASSLGFSRQSTDTQYFGPGTRLTVL.

J is TRBJ1-6 and V is TRBV3-1 (or the pseudogene TRBV3-2); D call uncertain. Germline lookup yields CDR1 LGHDT and CDR2 YNNKEL (reference sequence). The V end was cut by 0 bases, the J end by 2 bases, with 8 bases between. The CDR3 is made up of 16 amino acids. CDR3 DNA sequence: TGTGCCAGCAGCCAAGATCCTGGGGCCTATAATTCACCCCTCCACTTT. Translating it yields CASSQDPGAYNSPLHF.

The chain joins TRBV18 to TRBJ2-7, with 7 bases lining up with TRBD1. This CDR3 comprises 13 residues. Germline V gene data show CDR1 as KGHSH and CDR2 as LQKENI. The J segment lost 3 bases and the V segment lost 3 bases, leaving 2 bases of the junction unmatched. This CDR3 is CASSPTGIYEQYF. In DNA form, the CDR3 reads TGTGCCAGCTCACCGACAGGGATCTACGAGCAGTACTTC.

The chain couples TRBV5-1 to TRBJ2-3; D remains ambiguous. CDR1 is SGHRS, CDR2 YFSETQ, per germline. CDR3 size: 16 residues. The germline V and J ends were trimmed by 0 bases and 2 bases, with 13 bases remaining between them. DNA for the CDR3: TGCGCCAGCAGCTTGGCGCGGCAGGAAGACACAGATACGCAGTATTTT. Its translation is CASSLARQEDTDTQYF.

The chain employs TRBV12-2 and TRBJ2-5; whether TRBD2, the table's D call, matches the DNA was not checked. TRBV12-2 is given as a pseudogene. The CDR3 extends over 17 amino acids. CDR3 residues: CASRLVSIAKGWETQYF. In DNA, the CDR3 is TGTGCAAGTCGCTTAGTCAGCATAGCCAAAGGTTGGGAGACCCAGTACTTC.

This clone was counted between two and nine times. V gene TRBV7-9 combines with J gene TRBJ2-7, with 11 bases lining up with TRBD2. Per the germline V gene, CDR1 is SEHNR and CDR2 is FQNEAQ (reference sequence). J gave up 3 bases and V 2 bases, and 6 bases lay outside the gene matches. This CDR3 is built from 16 residues. DNA of the CDR3: TGTGCCAGCAGCTTACGGGTTACTAGCGGGGGCTACGAGCAGTACTTC. This gives the protein CASSLRVTSGGYEQYF.

The gene calls are TRBV7-9 and TRBJ2-1, with 7 positions matching TRBD2. V shed 3 bases and J 5 bases; nucleotides not matched to a gene: 7. The CDR3 has 15 residues. CDR1 is SEHNR and CDR2 is FQNEAQ in the germline V gene (reference sequence). CDR3 coding DNA: TGTGCCAGCAGCTTGCTTAGCGGGTTAAACAATGAGCAGTTCTTC. It encodes CASSLLSGLNNEQFF. The full variable domain, completed using reference TRBV7-9 and TRBJ2-1, is DTGVSQNPRHKITKRGQNVTFRCDPISEHNRLYWYRQTLGQGPEFLTYFQNEAQLEKSRLLSDRFSAERPKGSFSTLEIQRTEQGDSAMYLCASSLLSGLNNEQFFGPGTRLTVL.

This chain uses TRBV11-3 with TRBJ2-5; TRBD2 matches 11 bases. V lost 3 bases, J lost 0 bases, and 9 bases stayed unmatched. CDR1 SGHNT and CDR2 YENEEA come from the germline V gene. The CDR3 spans 18 residues. The CDR3 reads CASSLGDLAGGHQETQYF. In nucleotides, the CDR3 is TGTGCCAGCAGCTTGGGGGACCTAGCGGGGGGACACCAAGAGACCCAGTACTTC.

The V gene is TRBV24-1, the J gene TRBJ2-2; 12 bases map to TRBD1. V was pared by 4 bases and J by 5 bases, with 10 bases of the junction left unmatched. The CDR3 covers 18 residues. Germline CDR1 KGHDR, CDR2 SFDVKD. CDR3 in DNA: TGTGCCACCAGTGACCCTAAACCGGGACAGGGGGCGACCGGGGAGCTGTTTTTT. This encodes CATSDPKPGQGATGELFF.

This sequence joins TRBV6-5 and TRBJ2-7; no reliable D call. Trimming stripped 2 bases from V and 1 base from J, with 6 bases between. This CDR3 comprises 13 residues. The germline V gene encodes CDR1 MNHEY and CDR2 SVGAGI. CDR3 DNA sequence: TGTGCCAGCAGTTACCGCCCTTCCTACGAGCAGTACTTC. It specifies CASSYRPSYEQYF.

In its sample, this clone was seen a few times. This rearrangement joins TRBV7-6 to TRBJ1-6; D may be TRBD1 (5 bases). Looked up from germline, CDR1 is SGHVS and CDR2 is FNYEAQ. The CDR3 runs 16 residues. Trimming cost V 2 bases and J 10 bases, with 18 bases left between them. CDR3 in DNA: TGTGCCAGCAGCTTAAATCCGGGCAGGGAAGTATCACCCCTCCACTTT. It encodes CASSLNPGREVSPLHF.

This clone was seen more than once but under ten times. The chain joins TRBV21-1 to TRBJ2-7. TRBV21-1 is annotated as a pseudogene. This CDR3 has 18 residues. In nucleotides, the CDR3 is TGTGCCAGCAGCAACCCCAACCGGCTAGGGTCGGCGTCCTACGAGCAGTACTTC. This sequence encodes CASSNPNRLGSASYEQYF.

V usage is TRBV20-1 and J usage is TRBJ2-2; 9 nucleotides line up with TRBD2. CDR3 length equals 15 residues. The trim removed 3 bases at V and 6 bases at J, leaving 8 bases unmatched. Germline V gives CDR1 DFQATT, CDR2 SNEGSKA (reference sequence). CDR3 DNA: TGCAGTGCTAGTAGCGGGAGCGGGGTTTCCGGGGAGCTGTTTTTT. Residues: CSASSGSGVSGELFF.

The genes are TRBV7-2 and TRBJ2-7; D is uncertain. Deletions cut 1 base from V and 4 bases from J, with 14 bases between. The CDR3 loop spans 15 amino acids. The germline gives CDR1 SGHTA, CDR2 FQGNSA. The CDR3 DNA is TGTGCCAGCAGCTTAGTGTCACAATTGGGTTACGAGCAGTACTTC. This translates into CASSLVSQLGYEQYF.

The J gene is TRBJ2-2, the V gene TRBV7-8; 7 bases agree with TRBD2. Germline V gene sequence: CDR1 SGHVS, CDR2 FQNEAQ. With 1 base clipped from V and 5 bases from J, the junction kept 4 bases outside the gene matches. The CDR3 length is 15 residues. In DNA form, the CDR3 reads TGTGCCAGCAGCTTAGTACTAGCGTTTACCGGGGAGCTGTTTTTT. Encoded protein: CASSLVLAFTGELFF.

The chain combines TRBV18 with TRBJ2-4, with 9 bases fitting TRBD1. Unmatched junction bases numbered 2, after V lost 1 base and J lost 4 bases. Germline V gene lookup returns CDR1 KGHSH and CDR2 LQKENI. This CDR3 is built from 15 residues. CDR3 residues: CASSPQDRGKNIQYF. The CDR3 DNA reads TGTGCCAGCTCACCACAGGACAGGGGAAAAAACATTCAGTACTTC.

This rearrangement joins TRBV7-8 to TRBJ1-4; possible D gene TRBD1, 5 bases. V was pared by 3 bases and J by 1 base, with 9 bases between. Germline assignment: CDR1 SGHVS and CDR2 FQNEAQ. CDR3 size: 15 residues. CDR3 loop: CASSFNQGTNEKLFF. The CDR3 region has the DNA TGTGCCAGCAGCTTCAACCAGGGAACTAATGAAAAACTGTTTTTT.

The J gene is TRBJ1-3, the V gene TRBV25-1; D unclear. This CDR3 region has 12 residues. Per the germline V gene, CDR1 is MGHDK and CDR2 is SYGVNS. Trimming removed 4 bases from V and 4 bases from J, with 5 bases in between. CDR3 loop: CASSAGGNTIYF. CDR3 in DNA: TGTGCCAGCAGTGCCGGGGGAAACACCATATATTTT. The full variable domain, completed using reference TRBV25-1 and TRBJ1-3, is EADIYQTPRYLVIGTGKKITLECSQTMGHDKMYWYQQDPGMELHLIHYSYGVNSTEKGDLSSESTVSRIRTEHFPLTLESARPSHTSQYLCASSAGGNTIYFGEGSWLTVV.